One and the same sample provided the 18 T cell receptor beta chains below, sequenced in a study of graft-versus-host responses after intestinal transplantation. This table comes from immunoSEQ multiplex PCR, and its TCRdb copy is limited to in-frame clones, with some not included. The sample consists of about 82,000 clones, roughly 91% of them appearing once. These receptors' targets are unknown. The sequenced sample was unstimulated CD4+ T cells sorted from spleen or lymph node cells, obtained before intestinal transplant. These receptors came from a human donor who received an intestinal transplant.

The chain links TRBV19 to TRBJ1-2; D gene ambiguous. Per the germline V gene, CDR1 is LNHDA and CDR2 is SQIVND (reference sequence). The germline V and J ends were trimmed by 4 bases and 4 bases, with 13 bases remaining between them. The CDR3 is made up of 14 amino acids. The CDR3 region has the DNA TGTGCCAGTAGTAGTACGGGAGTGAGCTATGGCTACACCTTC. Translation gives CASSSTGVSYGYTF. Supplemented by reference TRBV19 and TRBJ1-2, the full variable domain reads DGGITQSPKYLFRKEGQNVTLSCEQNLNHDAMYWYRQDPGQGLRLIYYSQIVNDFQKGDIAEGYSVSREKKESFPLTVTSAQKNPTAFYLCASSSTGVSYGYTFGSGTRLTVV.

The chain couples TRBV5-6 to TRBJ2-4, with a tentative D call TRBD2 (5 bases). V was pared by 0 bases and J by 0 bases, with 10 bases between. The germline V gene encodes CDR1 SGHDT and CDR2 YYEEEE. CDR3 length: 16 amino acids. CDR3 in amino acids: CASSLEAGLAKNIQYF. CDR3 nucleotide sequence: TGTGCCAGCAGCTTGGAGGCAGGACTAGCCAAAAACATTCAGTACTTC.

The rearrangement joins TRBV30 to TRBJ1-2; TRBD1 might be the D (5 bases). This CDR3 contains 13 residues. Trimming cost V 4 bases and J 7 bases, with 16 bases left between them. Germline values: CDR1 GTSNPN, CDR2 SVGIG (reference sequence). The CDR3 DNA follows: TGTGCCTGGAAGGATCTGGACGGGGGTGGCTACACCTTC. Amino acids: CAWKDLDGGGYTF. The complete variable domain, with remaining parts taken from reference TRBV30 and TRBJ1-2, reads SQTIHQWPATLVQPVGSPLSLECTVEGTSNPNLYWYRQAAGRGLQLLFYSVGIGQISSEVPQNLSASRPQDRQFILSSKKLLLSDSGFYLCAWKDLDGGGYTFGSGTRLTVV.

This chain links TRBV4-3 with TRBJ1-2, with no clear D. Trimming pared 1 base from V and 0 bases from J, leaving 12 bases between. This CDR3 contains 16 residues. CDR1 and CDR2 from the germline V gene are LGHNA and YSLEER. The CDR3 bases are TGCGCCAGCAGCCAAGGCGTCGATTTAGCTAACTATGGCTACACCTTC. The encoded protein is CASSQGVDLANYGYTF.

Concerning this clone itself: Additional DNA sequences in this sample encode the identical CDR3. The gene calls are TRBV7-2 and TRBJ2-7, with 12 bases aligning to TRBD2. The trim removed 1 base at V and 2 bases at J, leaving 0 bases unmatched. Germline CDR1 SGHTA, CDR2 FQGNSA. The CDR3 extends over 15 amino acids. CDR3 sequence: CASSLGLAGAYEQYF. The CDR3 DNA reads TGTGCCAGCAGCTTAGGACTAGCGGGGGCCTACGAGCAGTACTTC.

The rearrangement joins TRBV18 to TRBJ1-1; the D is unclear. V lost 4 bases to trimming and J lost 4 bases, with 10 bases between them. Germline CDR1 is KGHSH and CDR2 is LQKENI. The CDR3 is 13 amino acids. DNA of the CDR3: TGTGCCAGCTCACTTAAATGGGCCACTGAAGCTTTCTTT. Translation: CASSLKWATEAFF.

The chain is built from TRBV4-3 and TRBJ1-4; TRBD1 is a possible D gene (6 bases). The CDR3 covers 15 residues. CDR1 and CDR2 (germline): LGHNA, YSLEER. V lost 1 base and J 0 bases, leaving 6 bases between the germline ends. This CDR3 is CASSQGQATNEKLFF. The CDR3 DNA follows: TGCGCCAGCAGCCAAGGACAGGCAACTAATGAAAAACTGTTTTTT.

This chain connects TRBV29-1 to TRBJ2-7; TRBD2 matches at 11 bases. The CDR3 is 12 residues long. The V gene end was trimmed by 7 bases and the J gene end by 3 bases; junction bases not matched to a gene: 2. CDR1 and CDR2 (germline): SQVTM, ANQGSEA. The CDR3: CSALAGDYEQYF. The CDR3 bases are TGCAGCGCACTAGCGGGGGACTACGAGCAGTACTTC.

V usage is TRBV30 and J usage is TRBJ1-2; D is possibly TRBD1 (5 bases). Germline CDR1 reads GTSNPN; CDR2 reads SVGIG (reference sequence). The CDR3 length is 15 residues. V was clipped by 0 bases and J by 6 bases, with 17 bases between them. Written as DNA, the CDR3 is TGTGCCTGGAGTGTACTTCGGGGGACCGGTCATGGCTACACCTTC. Amino acids: CAWSVLRGTGHGYTF.

The rearrangement uses TRBV6-5 and TRBJ1-1, with a weak D call TRBD1 (5 bases). Germline-derived CDR1 and CDR2 are MNHEY and SVGAGI. This CDR3 has 15 residues. Trimming stripped 7 bases from V and 0 bases from J, with 15 bases between. The CDR3 region has the DNA TGTGCCAGCACCAAAGGGGTGGGGTTGAACACTGAAGCTTTCTTT. This sequence encodes CASTKGVGLNTEAFF.

The V call is TRBV13, the J call TRBJ1-1; TRBD1 agrees at 10 bases. CDR1 PRHDT and CDR2 FYEKMQ come from the germline V gene (reference sequence). The CDR3 is 18 residues long. With V trimmed by 4 bases and J by 0 bases, 11 bases remained unmatched. CDR3 residues: CASSYPMTGGGMNTEAFF. CDR3 nucleotides: TGTGCCAGCAGCTATCCCATGACAGGGGGCGGCATGAACACTGAAGCTTTCTTT.

V is TRBV6-5 and J is TRBJ1-2, with D unclear. Germline assignment: CDR1 MNHEY and CDR2 SVGAGI. V was cut by 4 bases and J by 4 bases, with 16 bases left in between. The CDR3 has 15 residues. CDR3 region: CASSFRIAGSYGYTF. Here the CDR3 DNA reads TGTGCCAGCAGTTTCCGGATTGCGGGCTCCTATGGCTACACCTTC.

In this sample, this clone turned up once. The chain is built from TRBV9 and TRBJ2-3, with 7 bases lining up with TRBD2. The CDR3 is 15 amino acids. CDR1 is SGDLS and CDR2 is YYNGEE in the germline V gene. V was clipped by 3 bases and J by 3 bases; unmatched bases: 7. The CDR3 here is CASSASGGITDTQYF. As DNA, the CDR3 is TGTGCCAGCAGCGCCTCGGGGGGAATAACAGATACGCAGTATTTT. Using reference TRBV9 and TRBJ2-3 for the parts outside the CDR3, the full variable domain is DSGVTQTPKHLITATGQRVTLRCSPRSGDLSVYWYQQSLDQGLQFLIQYYNGEERAKGNILERFSAQQFPDLHSELNLSSLELGDSALYFCASSASGGITDTQYFGPGTRLTVL.

The rearrangement uses TRBV5-1 and TRBJ1-3; no reliable D call. Trimming pared 0 bases from V and 4 bases from J, leaving 11 bases between. Germline V CDR1 and CDR2: SGHRS, YFSETQ. The CDR3 contains 15 residues. This CDR3 is CASSLGAGEGNTIYF. CDR3 nucleotide sequence: TGCGCCAGCAGCTTGGGGGCAGGCGAGGGAAACACCATATATTTT.

The chain couples TRBV14 to TRBJ1-1; the match to TRBD1 covers 8 bases. V trimming: 2 bases; J trimming: 11 bases; junction bases outside the gene matches: 7. The CDR3 extends over 13 amino acids. Germline CDR1 SGHDN, CDR2 FVKESK. This chain's CDR3 is CASSQNNRGEAFF. The CDR3 DNA is TGTGCCAGCAGCCAAAATAACAGGGGGGAGGCTTTCTTT.

The V call is TRBV6-5, the J call TRBJ2-1, with 11 bases that match TRBD2. The CDR3 is 15 residues long. Germline CDR1 is MNHEY and CDR2 is SVGAGI. The trim removed 4 bases at V and 8 bases at J, leaving 7 bases unmatched. The CDR3 is CASSWVAGGRDEQFF. CDR3 in DNA: TGTGCCAGCAGTTGGGTAGCGGGGGGGCGAGATGAGCAGTTCTTC.

This sequence joins TRBV20-1 and TRBJ2-7, with TRBD2 identical over 7 bases. This CDR3 comprises 11 residues. Germline V lookup: CDR1 DFQATT, CDR2 SNEGSKA (reference sequence). This chain's CDR3 is CGAGRSYEQYF. CDR3 bases: TGCGGAGCGGGGAGATCCTACGAGCAGTACTTC.

J is TRBJ1-2 and V is TRBV10-3; 8 bases are shared with TRBD1. The CDR3 spans 12 residues. Per germline, CDR1 ENHRY and CDR2 SYGVKD. With V trimmed by 11 bases and J by 3 bases, 5 bases remained unmatched. CDR3 DNA sequence: TGTGCCGCCGGGACAGGCCACTATGGCTACACCTTC. Its translation: CAAGTGHYGYTF.